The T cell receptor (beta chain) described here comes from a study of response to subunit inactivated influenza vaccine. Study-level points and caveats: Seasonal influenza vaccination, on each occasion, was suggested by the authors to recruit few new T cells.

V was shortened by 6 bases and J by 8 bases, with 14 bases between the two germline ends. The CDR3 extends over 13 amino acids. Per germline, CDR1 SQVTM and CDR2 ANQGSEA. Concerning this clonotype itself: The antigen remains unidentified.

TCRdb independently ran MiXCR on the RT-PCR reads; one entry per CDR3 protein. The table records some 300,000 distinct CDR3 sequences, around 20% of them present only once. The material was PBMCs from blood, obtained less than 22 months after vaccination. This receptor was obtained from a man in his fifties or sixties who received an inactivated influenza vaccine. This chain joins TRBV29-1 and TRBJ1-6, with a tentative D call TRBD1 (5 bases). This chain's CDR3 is CSVAGTADSPLHF. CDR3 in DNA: TGCAGCGTCGCCGGGACGGCAGATTCACCCCTCCACTTT.